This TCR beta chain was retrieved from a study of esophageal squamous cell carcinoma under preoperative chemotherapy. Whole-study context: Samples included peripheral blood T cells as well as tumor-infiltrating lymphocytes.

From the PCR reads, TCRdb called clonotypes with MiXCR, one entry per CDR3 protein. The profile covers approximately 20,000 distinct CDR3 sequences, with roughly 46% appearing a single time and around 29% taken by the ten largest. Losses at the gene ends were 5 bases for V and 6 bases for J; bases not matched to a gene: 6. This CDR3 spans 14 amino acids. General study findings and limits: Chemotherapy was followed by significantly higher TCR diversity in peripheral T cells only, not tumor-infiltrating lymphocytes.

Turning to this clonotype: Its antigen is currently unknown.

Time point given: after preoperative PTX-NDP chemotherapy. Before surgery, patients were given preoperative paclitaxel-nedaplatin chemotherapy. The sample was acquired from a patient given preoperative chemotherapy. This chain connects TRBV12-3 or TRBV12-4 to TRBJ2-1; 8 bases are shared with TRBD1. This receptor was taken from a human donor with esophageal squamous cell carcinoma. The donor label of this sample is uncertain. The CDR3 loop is CASSLRTGLNEQFF. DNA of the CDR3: TGTGCCAGCAGTCTGAGGACAGGGCTCAATGAGCAGTTCTTC.